This T cell receptor (beta chain) was found in a study of blood T cell repertoires in COVID-19. As originally analysed: Quantification of nucleated cells was approximated via reference gene primer amplification. Profiling relied on immunoSEQ multiplex PCR, and the TCRdb table lists in-frame clones only, not all of them. The DNA gave D and trimming, while V, J and clone size come from that table. This repertoire shows under 200,000 clones, roughly nine tenths found once; its top ten account for roughly 9.8%. V was trimmed by 1 base and J by 4 bases, leaving 11 bases between them. In germline, CDR1 is MDHEN, CDR2 SYDVKM. The CDR3 extends over 15 amino acids.

Sequenced input: peripheral blood. The chain couples TRBV28 to TRBJ1-5; unclear D gene. The sequence came from a woman aged 55-70 years with COVID-19, enrolled during active disease. CDR3 sequence (DNA): TGTGCCAGCAGTTTATCGGCTTCGGGGAATCAGCCCCAGCATTTT. Its translation is CASSLSASGNQPQHF.